The present T cell receptor beta chain was sequenced within a study of blood T cells in healthy people across ages. A J-beta primer mix and a sample-barcoded 5' primer were used in a second PCR of about 7 to 12 cycles. Sequencing yielded, for each sample, at least 3 million paired-end reads carrying CDR3. TCRdb reprocessed the 5' RACE reads with MiXCR, giving one entry per CDR3 protein. The repertoire holds about 1.6 million distinct CDR3 sequences, with around 36% as singletons. This clonotype was seen only once. Caucasian individuals from Russia who were healthy and aged 6 to 90 acted as donors. In each sample, at least 7 million PBMCs were isolated. The CDR3 runs 16 residues. The V gene's germline CDR1 is SNHLY and CDR2 FYNNEI. V lost 7 bases and J lost 0, with 18 bases in between.

The gene calls are TRBV2 and TRBJ1-1; D possibly corresponds to TRBD1 (5 bases). This clonotype was sampled from a woman aged 25 to 39 in good health. The sequenced sample was blood. The CDR3 sequence is CASTEGVGQLNTEAFF. The CDR3 coding sequence is TGTGCCAGCACCGAAGGGGTTGGGCAATTGAACACTGAAGCTTTCTTT.